Below, 9 T cell receptor beta chains from the same sample are listed, as sequenced in a study of CD8 T cells in Susac syndrome. It was with random hexamers that roughly 0.45 to 1 ug RNA was reverse transcribed. MiXCR, run by TCRdb on the immunoSEQ multiplex PCR reads, gives a single entry per CDR3 protein. The sample consists of more than 40,000 distinct CDR3 sequences, approximately 94% of them appearing once. Sequences were obtained from CD8+ T cells from PBMCs. The receptor source for this set is a human donor in good health.

The rearrangement links TRBV27 to TRBJ2-5; D remains ambiguous. V lost 0 bases to trimming and J lost 5 bases, with 7 bases between them. The CDR3 extends over 13 amino acids. Germline-derived CDR1 and CDR2 are MNHEY and SMNVEV (reference sequence). The CDR3 is CASSLSIGETQYF. The CDR3 coding sequence is TGTGCCAGCAGTTTATCGATCGGGGAGACCCAGTACTTC.

This rearrangement joins TRBV27 to TRBJ2-5; D is ambiguous. Germline V lookup: CDR1 MNHEY, CDR2 SMNVEV (reference sequence). Between the trimmed V and J ends, which lost 3 bases and 5 bases, there was a span of 13 bases. CDR3 length: 14 amino acids. The DNA of the CDR3 is TGTGCCAGCAGTTTTAGCCTCAGACGGGAGACCCAGTACTTC. Translated: CASSFSLRRETQYF.

This clonotype occurred once. The V call is TRBV28, the J call TRBJ1-2, with TRBD1 identical over 9 bases. This CDR3 has 15 amino acids. Germline V lookup: CDR1 MDHEN, CDR2 SYDVKM. V was clipped by 2 bases and J by 7 bases; unmatched bases: 8. CDR3 coding DNA: TGTGCCAGCAGTTTAGTACAGGGGGCATCGCGTGGCTACACCTTC. Protein product: CASSLVQGASRGYTF.

The chain's CDR3 is CASSHPGTATYEQYF. The CDR3 nucleotides read TGTGCCAGCAGCCACCCCGGGACCGCAACCTACGAGCAGTACTTC. The chain carries TRBV3-1 and TRBJ2-7, with D perhaps TRBD1 or TRBD2 (5 bases each). The germline V and J ends were trimmed by 3 bases and 2 bases, with 14 bases remaining between them. The CDR3 has 15 amino acids. The germline gives CDR1 LGHDT, CDR2 YNNKEL (reference sequence).

The chain links TRBV15 to TRBJ1-4; D is unclear. V lost 0 bases and J lost 3, with 8 bases in between. This CDR3 has 15 residues. Germline V lookup: CDR1 LNHNV, CDR2 YYDKDF (reference sequence). CDR3 residues: CATSRDGQPNEKLFF. CDR3 sequence (DNA): TGTGCCACCAGCAGAGATGGGCAGCCTAATGAAAAACTGTTTTTT.

The chain recombines TRBV20-1 with TRBJ2-7; D not certain. The CDR3 length is 13 residues. Germline V gene data show CDR1 as DFQATT and CDR2 as SNEGSKA (reference sequence). Deletions cut 3 bases from V and 4 bases from J, with 13 bases between. CDR3 nucleotides: TGCAGTGCTAGGGGGTGGGGTTCATACGAGCAGTACTTC. Its translation is CSARGWGSYEQYF.

This clonotype was seen once. The chain joins TRBV27 to TRBJ1-5; D is unresolved. This CDR3 spans 15 amino acids. CDR1 is MNHEY and CDR2 is SMNVEV in the germline V gene (reference sequence). Deletions cut 5 bases from V and 5 bases from J, with 16 bases between. CDR3 residues: CASSPIRFDDQPQHF. The CDR3 coding sequence is TGTGCCAGCAGTCCTATACGGTTTGACGATCAGCCCCAGCATTTT.

V gene TRBV2 combines with J gene TRBJ2-5; no definite D call. The CDR3 sequence is 15 residues long. Trimming took 3 bases from V and 4 from J, leaving 15 bases between them. The germline CDR1 and CDR2 sequences are SNHLY and FYNNEI. CDR3 DNA sequence: TGTGCCAGCAGTGAGCGGCTAACGCCGGGAGAGACCCAGTACTTC. As protein: CASSERLTPGETQYF.

J is TRBJ2-1 and V is TRBV6-6; 9 nucleotides agree with TRBD2. The CDR3 loop spans 16 amino acids. The junction had 10 bases not matched to a gene; V was cut back by 6 bases and J by 4 bases. In germline, CDR1 is MNHNY, CDR2 SVGAGI (reference sequence). The CDR3 nucleotides are TGTGCCAGCAGGGACCCCACTAGCGGGTATTACAATGAGCAGTTCTTC. This codes for CASRDPTSGYYNEQFF.